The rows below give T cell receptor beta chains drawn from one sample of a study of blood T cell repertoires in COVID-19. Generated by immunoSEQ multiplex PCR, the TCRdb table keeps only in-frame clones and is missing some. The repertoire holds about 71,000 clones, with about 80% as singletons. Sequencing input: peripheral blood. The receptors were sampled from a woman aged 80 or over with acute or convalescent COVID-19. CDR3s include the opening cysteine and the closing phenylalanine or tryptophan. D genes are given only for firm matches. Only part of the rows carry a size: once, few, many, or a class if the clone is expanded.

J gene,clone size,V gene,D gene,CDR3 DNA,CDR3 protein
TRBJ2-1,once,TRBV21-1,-,TGTGCCAGCAGCAAAGCAAGTGATGCGGCTAGCGGGAGGCCTCACCACAATGAGCAGTTCTTC,CASSKASDAASGRPHHNEQFF
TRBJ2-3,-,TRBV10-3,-,TGTGCCATCAAATTCGACAGGTATGGCACAGATACGCAGTATTTT,CAIKFDRYGTDTQYF
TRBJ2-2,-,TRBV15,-,TGTGCCACCAGCAGAGATATTACCGGGGAGCTGTTTTTT,CATSRDITGELFF
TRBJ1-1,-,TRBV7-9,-,TGTGCCAGCAGCTTATGGCAGGTGGACACTGAAGCTTTCTTT,CASSLWQVDTEAFF
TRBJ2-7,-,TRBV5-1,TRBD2,TGCGCCAGCAGTTGGACTAGCGGGACCTACGAGCAGTACTTC,CASSWTSGTYEQYF
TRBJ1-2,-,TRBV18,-,TGTGCCAGCTCACGCGCGTCCGACTACACCTTC,CASSRASDYTF
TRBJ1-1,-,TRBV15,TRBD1,TGTGCCACCAGCAGAGAGTCGGGACAGCTGAACACTGAAGCTTTCTTT,CATSRESGQLNTEAFF
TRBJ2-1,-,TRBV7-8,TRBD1,TGTGCCAGCAGCTTCCGGGACAGGGGGCGCCTAGCGGCCCCCTACAATGAGCAGTTCTTC,CASSFRDRGRLAAPYNEQFF
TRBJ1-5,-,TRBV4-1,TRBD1,TGCGCCAGCAGCCGATTTGGACAGGGGTATAGCAATCAGCCCCAGCATTTT,CASSRFGQGYSNQPQHF
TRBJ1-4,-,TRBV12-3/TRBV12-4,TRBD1,TGTGCCAGCAGGACAGGGGGTGAAAAACTGTTTTTT,CASRTGGEKLFF
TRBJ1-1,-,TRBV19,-,TGTGCCAGTAGTCCCGGGACACTGAACACTGAAGCTTTCTTT,CASSPGTLNTEAFF
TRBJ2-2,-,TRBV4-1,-,TGCGCCAGCAGCCAGGGACAAGGGTTGAACACCGGGGAGCTGTTTTTT,CASSQGQGLNTGELFF
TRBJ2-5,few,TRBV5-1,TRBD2,TGCGCCAGCAGGAAACTAGCGGAGCTTGGCGGGACCCAGTACTTC,CASRKLAELGGTQYF
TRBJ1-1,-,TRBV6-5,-,TGTGCCAGCAGTTTAAGGGGTCCTAAGAACACTGAAGCTTTCTTT,CASSLRGPKNTEAFF
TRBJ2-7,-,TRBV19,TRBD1,TGTGCCAGTAGTTCAAATGGGGACAGATACTCCTACGAGCAGTACTTC,CASSSNGDRYSYEQYF
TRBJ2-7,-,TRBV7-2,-,TGTGCCAGCAGCCAAGGTGGTAGCACTGGCGAGCAGTACTTC,CASSQGGSTGEQYF
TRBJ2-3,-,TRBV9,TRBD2,TGTGCCAGCAGCGAAGGGACTAGCGGGAGACCGGATACGCAGTATTTT,CASSEGTSGRPDTQYF
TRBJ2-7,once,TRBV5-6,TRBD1,TGTGCCAGCAGCTACGGGACAGGGAAACTCGAGCAGTACTTC,CASSYGTGKLEQYF
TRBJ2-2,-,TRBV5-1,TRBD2,TGCGCCAGCAGCTTGTTAAAGACTAGCGGGTCCGGGGAGCTGTTTTTT,CASSLLKTSGSGELFF
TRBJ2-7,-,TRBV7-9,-,TGTGCCAGCAGCTTAGTGGGTGGGAGGACTCCCTACGAGCAGTACTTC,CASSLVGGRTPYEQYF
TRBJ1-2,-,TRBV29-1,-,TGCAGCGTTGAGGACAGTGGGGACACCTTC,CSVEDSGDTF
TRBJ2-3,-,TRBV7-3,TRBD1,TGTGCCAGCAGCTTAACAACAGGGGGCTCGACAGATACGCAGTATTTT,CASSLTTGGSTDTQYF
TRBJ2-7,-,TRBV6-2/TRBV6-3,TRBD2,TGTGCCAGCAGTTATCCCCCGGGACTAGCCGACTACGAGCAGTACTTC,CASSYPPGLADYEQYF
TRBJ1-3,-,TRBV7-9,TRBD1,TGTGCCAGCGCGGGGACAGGGGCTGGAAACACCATATATTTT,CASAGTGAGNTIYF
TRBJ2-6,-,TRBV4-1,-,TGCGCCAGCAGCCCCAGCGCGGGGAGCCCAGGGTCTGGGGCCAACGTCCTGACTTTC,CASSPSAGSPGSGANVLTF
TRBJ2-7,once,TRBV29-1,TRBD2,TGCAGCGCTTTTAGCGGGAGTCTAGGCGAGCAGTACTTC,CSAFSGSLGEQYF
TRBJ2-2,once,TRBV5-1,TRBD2,TGCGCCAGCAGCTTCAAGGGGACTAGCGGGGGAAGGACCGGGGAGCTGTTTTTT,CASSFKGTSGGRTGELFF
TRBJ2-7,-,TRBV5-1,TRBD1,TGCGCCAGCAGCTTGGGACAGGGTCTGGGGGAGCAGTACTTC,CASSLGQGLGEQYF
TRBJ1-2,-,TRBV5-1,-,TGCGCCAGCAGCTTGGCCAGCGGAGAGTACTATGGCTACACCTTC,CASSLASGEYYGYTF
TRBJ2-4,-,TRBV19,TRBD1,TGTGCCAGTAGTACTTTGGGACAGCTAGCCAAAAACATTCAGTACTTC,CASSTLGQLAKNIQYF
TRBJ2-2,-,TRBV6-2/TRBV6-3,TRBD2,TGTGCCAGCAGTTACGGGGCGGGAGTAGGTACCGGGGAGCTGTTTTTT,CASSYGAGVGTGELFF
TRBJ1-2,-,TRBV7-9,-,TGTGCCAGCAGCTTAGGAATTGGAGCCTACTATGGCTACACCTTC,CASSLGIGAYYGYTF
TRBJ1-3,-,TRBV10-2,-,TGCGCCAGCAGTCAAGGGGTTACTGGAAACACCATATATTTT,CASSQGVTGNTIYF
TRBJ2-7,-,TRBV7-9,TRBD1,TGTGCCAGCAGCTCTAACAGGGGACCCTACGAGCAGTACTTC,CASSSNRGPYEQYF
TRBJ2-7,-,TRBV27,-,TGTGCCAGCAGTTCCCTCTACAGGCCACCAAGGGACGAGCAGTACTTC,CASSSLYRPPRDEQYF
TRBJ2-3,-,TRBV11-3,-,TGTGCCAGCAGCTTAGCTCCCGTGGCGGGCGTTAGCACAGATACGCAGTATTTT,CASSLAPVAGVSTDTQYF
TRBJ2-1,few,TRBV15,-,TGTGCCACCAGCAGATCCCTAGCAGAGCAGTTCTTC,CATSRSLAEQFF
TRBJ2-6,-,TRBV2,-,TGTGCCAGCAGTGAACAGGGGAGCGGGGCCAACGTCCTGACTTTC,CASSEQGSGANVLTF
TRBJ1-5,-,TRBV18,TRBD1,TGTGCCAGCTCAAGGACAGGGGGGGATCTGAGCAATCAGCCCCAGCATTTT,CASSRTGGDLSNQPQHF
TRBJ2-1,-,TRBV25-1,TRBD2,TGTGCCAGCACCGGGACTAGCGTATTCAATGAGCAGTTCTTC,CASTGTSVFNEQFF
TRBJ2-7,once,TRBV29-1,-,TGCAGCGTTGGGAGGGGGGCCGGGGGGTTCGACGAGCAGTACTTC,CSVGRGAGGFDEQYF
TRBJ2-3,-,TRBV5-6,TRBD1,TGTGCCAGCAGCGGAGACAGGGGAAAGGGAACAGATACGCAGTATTTT,CASSGDRGKGTDTQYF
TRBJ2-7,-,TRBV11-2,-,TGTGCCAGCAGCAATCACTTGGCGAGCGGTCCCCGGAGGTACGAGCAGTACTTC,CASSNHLASGPRRYEQYF